This T cell receptor beta chain was captured by sequencing in a study of T cell repertoires in cytomegalovirus infection. Study context: Peptides in the study included HLA-C-restricted and HLA-B-restricted CMV epitopes. Both CMV infection and a matching HLA type were indicated by public TCR beta signatures.

General study results and limits: Frequencies of public TCR beta families were cumulated, and this identified carriers of CMV plus the relevant HLA. Dominant in the ex vivo response were TCR beta clonotypes restricted by HLA-C and specific for CMV.

Trimming pared 5 bases from V and 4 bases from J, leaving 15 bases between. Per germline, CDR1 LNHNV and CDR2 YYDKDF (reference sequence). The CDR3 consists of 15 residues. TCRdb reprocessed the reads with MiXCR, giving one entry per CDR3 protein. Of 300,000 to 400,000 distinct CDR3 sequences in the sample, around 25% were seen once. About this clonotype itself: Its antigen is still unknown.

The sample in question was cultured PBMCs, obtained from culture after CMV antigen stimulation. The receptor was isolated from a human donor in good health (CMV status not recorded). Some clones in this sample may be carry-over from other donors' samples. This chain connects TRBV15 to TRBJ2-1, with a weak D call TRBD2 (6 bases). Here the CDR3 DNA reads TGTGCCACCAGCCCCGGGAGACGCACTTACAATGAGCAGTTCTTC. As protein: CATSPGRRTYNEQFF.